Below, 28 T cell receptor beta chains from the same sample are listed, as sequenced in a study of T cell responses to AZD1222 COVID-19 vaccine. Profiled with immunoSEQ multiplex PCR; TCRdb holds only in-frame clones, not every one. Among some 170,000 clones listed, about nine tenths were seen once. The sequencing here drew on peripheral blood, taken 28 days after the second dose of the MenACWY control vaccine. The receptors here all came from an adult who received the MenACWY meningococcal vaccine as a control.

The J gene is TRBJ1-3, the V gene TRBV5-4; TRBD1 is a possible D gene (5 bases). Between the trimmed V and J ends, which lost 0 bases and 0 bases, there was a span of 7 bases. CDR3 length: 15 amino acids. Germline lookup yields CDR1 SGHNT and CDR2 YYREEE (reference sequence). CDR3: CASSLGGFSGNTIYF. The CDR3 DNA is TGTGCCAGCAGCTTGGGGGGGTTCTCTGGAAACACCATATATTTT.

The rearrangement uses TRBV11-2 and TRBJ1-2, with D hard to call. V was trimmed by 0 bases and J by 2 bases, leaving 7 bases between them. Germline lookup yields CDR1 SGHAT and CDR2 FQNNGV. This CDR3 region has 14 residues. Here the CDR3 DNA reads TGTGCCAGCAGCTTAGATCGAGGGAACTATGGCTACACCTTC. It specifies CASSLDRGNYGYTF.

V gene TRBV29-1 combines with J gene TRBJ1-1, with unresolved D. The CDR3 has 12 amino acids. The ends were cut back, 6 bases at V and 4 bases at J, with 12 bases in the middle. Germline CDR1 and CDR2: SQVTM and ANQGSEA. The chain's CDR3 is CSVDQGGTEAFF. CDR3 DNA sequence: TGCAGCGTAGACCAAGGAGGCACTGAAGCTTTCTTT.

V gene TRBV2 combines with J gene TRBJ1-2; perhaps TRBD1 as D (6 bases). Germline V gene data show CDR1 as SNHLY and CDR2 as FYNNEI. This CDR3 spans 16 amino acids. Trimming pared 5 bases from V and 1 base from J, leaving 17 bases between. The CDR3 here is CASSRDNQLFNYGYTF. CDR3 coding DNA: TGTGCCAGCAGTCGGGACAACCAACTCTTTAACTATGGCTACACCTTC.

This sequence joins TRBV10-3 and TRBJ2-1, with 7 nucleotides matching TRBD1. The CDR3 has 15 residues. The trim removed 10 bases at V and 7 bases at J, leaving 16 bases unmatched. Germline loops: CDR1 ENHRY, CDR2 SYGVKD. The CDR3 DNA is TGTGCCACCTCACCATACGACAGGGTAGCTAATGAGCAGTTCTTC. Protein product: CATSPYDRVANEQFF.

This chain joins TRBV6-5 and TRBJ1-1; the D gene is possibly TRBD1 (5 bases). The V end was cut by 2 bases, the J end by 7 bases, with 11 bases between. This CDR3 contains 13 residues. CDR1 and CDR2 (germline): MNHEY, SVGAGI. The CDR3 sequence: CASSYTTDNEAFF. CDR3 DNA: TGTGCCAGCAGTTACACGACAGACAATGAAGCTTTCTTT.

At least ten counts were recorded for this clone. The chain combines TRBV6-1 with TRBJ2-7; 11 bases are shared with TRBD2. Germline loops: CDR1 MNHNS, CDR2 SASEGT. The trim removed 3 bases at V and 4 bases at J, leaving 5 bases unmatched. The CDR3 is 15 residues long. In DNA form, the CDR3 reads TGTGCCAGCAGTGAGGGAACTAGCGGGAGTTACGAGCAGTACTTC. It codes for CASSEGTSGSYEQYF.

This sequence joins TRBV28 and TRBJ1-5; 9 nucleotides align to TRBD1. The CDR3 runs 18 residues. After removal of 3 bases from V and 1 base from J, the junction contained 10 bases not matched to a gene. The germline V gene has CDR1 MDHEN and CDR2 SYDVKM. This CDR3 is CASSFGTGSFRSNQPQHF. In nucleotides, the CDR3 is TGTGCCAGCAGTTTTGGGACAGGGTCTTTTCGGAGCAATCAGCCCCAGCATTTT.

V and J are TRBV9 and TRBJ1-5; a weak D match, TRBD1 (6 bases). CDR3 length: 15 residues. The germline gives CDR1 SGDLS, CDR2 YYNGEE. V dropped 0 bases and J dropped 4 bases, with 11 bases sitting between them. The DNA for the CDR3 is TGTGCCAGCAGCGTAGGCCCAGGGACAAATCAGCCCCAGCATTTT. Protein sequence: CASSVGPGTNQPQHF.

This clone was seen a single time. The J gene is TRBJ2-7, the V gene TRBV4-3; tentative D call: TRBD2 (6 bases). The CDR3 contains 14 residues. Germline assignment: CDR1 LGHNA and CDR2 YSLEER. V lost 1 base, J lost 2 bases, and 9 bases lay in between. CDR3 nucleotide sequence: TGCGCCAGCAGCCAAGCGACGGGGGCCTACGAGCAGTACTTC. This codes for CASSQATGAYEQYF.

This chain connects TRBV28 to TRBJ1-2; D unresolved. Trimming removed 3 bases from V and 8 bases from J, with 13 bases in between. The CDR3 totals 13 residues. In germline, CDR1 is MDHEN, CDR2 SYDVKM. In nucleotides, the CDR3 is TGTGCCAGCAGTTTCCAGGAAGCGTGGGGCTACACCTTC. This sequence encodes CASSFQEAWGYTF.

The gene calls are TRBV5-1 and TRBJ2-7; D remains unclear. Germline values: CDR1 SGHRS, CDR2 YFSETQ. With 4 bases removed from V and 6 bases from J, the gap between germline ends came to 14 bases. This CDR3 contains 13 residues. The CDR3 region has the DNA TGCGCCAGCAGCGGGGAACGACGGACCGAGCAGTACTTC. This translates into CASSGERRTEQYF.

The count of this clone is one. CDR3 in DNA: TGTGCCAGCTCATGGCTTACCACAGATACGCAGTATTTT. Amino acids: CASSWLTTDTQYF. The chain couples TRBV18 to TRBJ2-3, with D hard to call. The germline V gene has CDR1 KGHSH and CDR2 LQKENI. The CDR3 sequence is 13 residues long. With 5 bases removed from V and 2 bases from J, the gap between germline ends came to 8 bases.

V is TRBV28 and J is TRBJ1-1; 7 bases are a match to TRBD1. CDR3 length: 15 residues. The germline V gene has CDR1 MDHEN and CDR2 SYDVKM. V dropped 6 bases and J dropped 4; count of bases not matched to a gene: 11. The CDR3 loop is CASRPQKGAGTEAFF. CDR3 sequence (DNA): TGTGCCAGCAGACCCCAGAAGGGGGCGGGCACTGAAGCTTTCTTT.

The chain carries TRBV10-1 and TRBJ2-5, with 7 positions matching TRBD1. There are 16 residues in the CDR3. Germline assignment: CDR1 WNHNN and CDR2 SYGVQD (reference sequence). The V gene end was trimmed by 0 bases and the J gene end by 3 bases; junction bases not matched to a gene: 7. The DNA for the CDR3 is TGCGCCAGCAGTGAGTCGACAGGGCAGATAGAAGAGACCCAGTACTTC. Protein: CASSESTGQIEETQYF.

This chain uses TRBV18 with TRBJ2-7; 7 bases align to TRBD1. CDR1 is KGHSH, CDR2 LQKENI, per germline. After removal of 4 bases from V and 2 bases from J, the junction contained 2 bases not matched to a gene. The CDR3 sequence is 13 residues long. The CDR3 nucleotides are TGTGCCAGCTCACGAGGGACAGCCTACGAGCAGTACTTC. This translates into CASSRGTAYEQYF.

Written as DNA, the CDR3 is TGTGCCAGCTCATTCATCCAAGAGACCCAGTACTTC. Its translation is CASSFIQETQYF. V usage is TRBV18 and J usage is TRBJ2-5; D remains unclear. The ends were cut back, 5 bases at V and 1 base at J, with 5 bases in the middle. The CDR3 is 12 residues long. The germline gives CDR1 KGHSH, CDR2 LQKENI.

V gene TRBV27 combines with J gene TRBJ2-7, with 9 nucleotides matching TRBD2. Trimming took 7 bases from V and 3 from J; bases not matched to a gene: 4. The CDR3 is made up of 13 amino acids. CDR1 and CDR2 (germline): MNHEY, SMNVEV (reference sequence). The CDR3 spells CASNLAGSYEQYF. The CDR3 nucleotides are TGTGCCAGCAATCTAGCGGGGAGCTACGAGCAGTACTTC.

This sequence joins TRBV11-2 and TRBJ2-1; a possible D gene is TRBD2 (5 bases). This CDR3 has 16 residues. Trimming stripped 1 base from V and 1 base from J, with 11 bases between. CDR1 is SGHAT, CDR2 FQNNGV, per germline. DNA for the CDR3: TGTGCCAGCAGCTTAGGCTCTTCGGGGTCCTACAATGAGCAGTTCTTC. Its protein is CASSLGSSGSYNEQFF.

This clone has just one count. The chain is built from TRBV28 and TRBJ2-7; 9 bases align to TRBD1. The germline V gene has CDR1 MDHEN and CDR2 SYDVKM. The CDR3 runs to 14 residues. Trimming cost V 5 bases and J 8 bases; bases outside gene matches: 10. The CDR3 bases are TGTGCCAGCAGTCGACAGGGGGGGCTGGGGAAGCAGTACTTC. As protein: CASSRQGGLGKQYF.

The V gene is TRBV5-5, the J gene TRBJ2-7, with D unclear. Trimming removed 2 bases at V and 5 bases at J, with 11 bases between. This CDR3 spans 13 amino acids. Germline assignment: CDR1 SGHKS and CDR2 YYEKEE (reference sequence). CDR3 residues: CASSLWGSDEQYF. For the CDR3, the DNA is TGTGCCAGCAGCTTATGGGGTTCCGACGAGCAGTACTTC.

The chain uses TRBV30 and TRBJ2-7; D call uncertain. CDR1 is GTSNPN, CDR2 SVGIG, per germline (reference sequence). V lost 5 bases and J lost 0, with 14 bases in between. The CDR3 is 14 amino acids. CDR3 coding DNA: TGTGCCTGGGCAAGCGCGTTCAACTCCTACGAGCAGTACTTC. Its protein product is CAWASAFNSYEQYF.

The chain carries TRBV24-1 and TRBJ1-1; TRBD1 aligns across 8 bases. The junction had 2 bases not matched to a gene; V was cut back by 6 bases and J by 0 bases. Germline V gene lookup returns CDR1 KGHDR and CDR2 SFDVKD. The CDR3 extends over 14 amino acids. CDR3 protein: CATSRTGLNTEAFF. The DNA of the CDR3 is TGTGCCACCAGTAGGACAGGGTTGAACACTGAAGCTTTCTTT.

The rearrangement uses TRBV3-1 (or the pseudogene TRBV3-2) and TRBJ1-6; D is possibly TRBD1 (6 bases). V was pared by 0 bases and J by 10 bases, with 10 bases between. The CDR3 runs 14 residues. CDR1 LGHDT and CDR2 YNNKEL come from the germline V gene (reference sequence). As DNA, the CDR3 is TGTGCCAGCAGCCAAGATTGGACAGTATCACCCCTCCACTTT. It is translated as CASSQDWTVSPLHF.

The J gene is TRBJ2-2, the V gene TRBV12-5; 7 bases align to TRBD1. Trimming at V came to 2 bases and at J to 5 bases, leaving 5 bases not matched to a gene. From germline, CDR1 is LGHNT and CDR2 FRNRAP. The CDR3 has 15 residues. The CDR3 DNA reads as TGTGCTAGTGGTTTGACAGGGGCAGGGACCGGGGAGCTGTTTTTT. It translates to CASGLTGAGTGELFF.

The rearrangement uses TRBV4-1 and TRBJ1-4, with a weak D call TRBD1 (6 bases). Germline CDR1 is MGHRA and CDR2 is YSYEKL. The CDR3 has 14 residues. V lost 2 bases and J lost 4, with 8 bases in between. CDR3 sequence: CASSQHRDNEKLFF. CDR3 sequence (DNA): TGCGCCAGCAGCCAACACAGGGATAATGAAAAACTGTTTTTT.

The chain employs TRBV3-1 (or the pseudogene TRBV3-2) and TRBJ1-6, with no clear D. CDR1 is LGHDT, CDR2 YNNKEL, per germline (reference sequence). Trimming left V 2 bases short and J 0 bases short, with 5 bases between. The CDR3 loop spans 15 amino acids. The DNA of the CDR3 is TGTGCCAGCAGCCAATTAAGCTCCTATAATTCACCCCTCCACTTT. This codes for CASSQLSSYNSPLHF.

The genes are TRBV2 and TRBJ2-7; D is tentatively TRBD1 or TRBD2 (5 bases each). V lost 6 bases, J lost 4 bases, and 13 bases lay in between. CDR1 and CDR2 from the germline V gene are SNHLY and FYNNEI. CDR3 length: 13 residues. For the CDR3, the DNA is TGTGCCAGCAGGGGGACCGGCAGGTACGAGCAGTACTTC. This sequence encodes CASRGTGRYEQYF.